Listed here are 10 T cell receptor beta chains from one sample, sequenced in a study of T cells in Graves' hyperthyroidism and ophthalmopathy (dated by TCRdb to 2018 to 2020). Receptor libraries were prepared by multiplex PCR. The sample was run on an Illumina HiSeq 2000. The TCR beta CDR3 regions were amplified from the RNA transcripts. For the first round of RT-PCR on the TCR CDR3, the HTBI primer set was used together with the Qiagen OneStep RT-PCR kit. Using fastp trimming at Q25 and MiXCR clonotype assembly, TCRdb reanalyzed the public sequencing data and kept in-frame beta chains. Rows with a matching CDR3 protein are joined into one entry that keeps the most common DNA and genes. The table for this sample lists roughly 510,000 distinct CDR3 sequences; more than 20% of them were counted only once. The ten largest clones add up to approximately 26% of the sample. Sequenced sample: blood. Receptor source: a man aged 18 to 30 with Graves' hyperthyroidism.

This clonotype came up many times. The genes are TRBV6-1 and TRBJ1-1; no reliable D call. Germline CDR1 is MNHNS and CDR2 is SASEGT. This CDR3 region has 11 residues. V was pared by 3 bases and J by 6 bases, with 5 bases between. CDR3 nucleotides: TGTGCCAGCAGTGATCGATCTGAAGCTTTCTTT. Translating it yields CASSDRSEAFF.

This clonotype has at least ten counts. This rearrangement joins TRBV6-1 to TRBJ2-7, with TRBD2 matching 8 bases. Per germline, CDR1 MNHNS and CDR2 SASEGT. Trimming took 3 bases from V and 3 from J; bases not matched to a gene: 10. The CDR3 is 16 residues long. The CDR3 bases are TGTGCCAGCAGTGAGCGGGGGGCAGCAGCAGACTACGAGCAGTACTTC. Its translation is CASSERGAAADYEQYF.

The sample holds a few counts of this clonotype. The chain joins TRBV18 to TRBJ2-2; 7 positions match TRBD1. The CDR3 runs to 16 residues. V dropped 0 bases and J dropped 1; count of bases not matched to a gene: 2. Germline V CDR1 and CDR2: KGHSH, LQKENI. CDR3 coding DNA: TGTGCCAGCTCACCACCGGGACAGTTGAACACCGGGGAGCTGTTTTTT. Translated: CASSPPGQLNTGELFF. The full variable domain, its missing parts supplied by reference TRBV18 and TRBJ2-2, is NAGVMQNPRHLVRRRGQEARLRCSPMKGHSHVYWYRQLPEEGLKFMVYLQKENIIDESGMPKERFSAEFPKEGPSILRIQQVVRGDSAAYFCASSPPGQLNTGELFFGEGSRLTVL.

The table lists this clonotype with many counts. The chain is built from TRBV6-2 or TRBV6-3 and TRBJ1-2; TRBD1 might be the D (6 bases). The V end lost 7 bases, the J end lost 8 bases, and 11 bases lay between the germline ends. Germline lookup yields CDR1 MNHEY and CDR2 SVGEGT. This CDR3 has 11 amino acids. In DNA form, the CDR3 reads TGTGCCAGCAACACAGGGTTCGGCTACACCTTC. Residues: CASNTGFGYTF.

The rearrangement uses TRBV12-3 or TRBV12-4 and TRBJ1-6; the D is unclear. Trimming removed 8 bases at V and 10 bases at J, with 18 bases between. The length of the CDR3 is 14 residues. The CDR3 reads CASRHGSPGSPLHF. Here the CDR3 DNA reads TGTGCCAGCCGCCACGGCAGCCCCGGATCACCCCTCCACTTT.

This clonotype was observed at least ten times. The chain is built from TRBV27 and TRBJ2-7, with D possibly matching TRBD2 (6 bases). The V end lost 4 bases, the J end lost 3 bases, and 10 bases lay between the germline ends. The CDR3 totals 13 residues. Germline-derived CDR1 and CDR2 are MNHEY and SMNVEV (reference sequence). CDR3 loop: CASSWGEDYEQYF. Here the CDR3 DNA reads TGTGCCAGCAGTTGGGGGGAGGACTACGAGCAGTACTTC.

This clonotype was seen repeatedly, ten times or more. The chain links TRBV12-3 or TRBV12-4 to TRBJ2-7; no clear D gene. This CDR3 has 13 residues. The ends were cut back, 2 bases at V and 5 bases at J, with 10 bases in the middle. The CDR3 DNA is TGTGCCAGCAGTTTATGGGGTCCCAACGAGCAGTACTTC. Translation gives CASSLWGPNEQYF.

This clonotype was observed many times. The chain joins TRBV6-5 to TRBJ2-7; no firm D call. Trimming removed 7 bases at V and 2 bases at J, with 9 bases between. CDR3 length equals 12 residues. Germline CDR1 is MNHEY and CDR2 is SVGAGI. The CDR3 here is CASMGGTYEQYF. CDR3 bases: TGTGCCAGCATGGGCGGCACCTACGAGCAGTACTTC.

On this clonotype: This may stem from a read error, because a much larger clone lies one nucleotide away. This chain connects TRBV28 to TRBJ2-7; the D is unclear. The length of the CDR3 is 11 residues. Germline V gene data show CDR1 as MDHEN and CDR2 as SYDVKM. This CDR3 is CASKRTDEQCF. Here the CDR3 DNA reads TGTGCCAGCAAACGGACGGACGAGCAGTGCTTC.

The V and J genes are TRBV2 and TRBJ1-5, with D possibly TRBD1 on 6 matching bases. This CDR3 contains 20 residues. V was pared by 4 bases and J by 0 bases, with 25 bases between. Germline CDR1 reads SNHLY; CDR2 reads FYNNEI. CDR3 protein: CASSALIAGEGVYSNQPQHF. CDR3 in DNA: TGTGCCAGCAGTGCCCTGATAGCAGGGGAAGGGGTATATAGCAATCAGCCCCAGCATTTT.